The entry that follows covers one T cell receptor beta chain sequence. Here immunoSEQ multiplex PCR was the method, and the copy in TCRdb shows in-frame clones only, minus some. The sample lists tens of thousands of clones; under 85% were seen once. The record originates from a study of somatic mutations in cytotoxic T cells in rheumatoid arthritis. Overall study context: T-cell populations stained with V beta antibodies were in some cases flow-sorted at nearly 100% purity, including V beta1+ cells that were sequenced for TCRB.

The CDR3 is 18 amino acids. CDR1 SQVTM and CDR2 ANQGSEA come from the germline V gene. The ends were cut back, 0 bases at V and 0 bases at J, with 20 bases in the middle. The chain combines TRBV29-1 with TRBJ2-5, with D unclear. The sequenced material came from CD8+ T cells sorted from blood. The clonotype comes from a man aged 35 to 55 in good health. The chain's CDR3 is CSVEDPRFGPEYQETQYF. The CDR3 bases are TGCAGCGTTGAAGATCCTCGGTTTGGGCCCGAATACCAAGAGACCCAGTACTTC.